Listed here are 20 T cell receptor beta chains from one sample, sequenced in a study of T cell repertoires in cytomegalovirus infection. TCRdb ran MiXCR on the reads and lists one entry per CDR3 protein. The data hold around 170,000 distinct CDR3 sequences, with over 13% observed a single time. The sequencing sample was made of PBMCs. These TCRs come from a human donor in good health (CMV status not recorded). Some clones in this sample may be carry-over from other donors' samples.

The chain is built from TRBV6-2 or TRBV6-3 and TRBJ2-1, with TRBD2 matching 8 bases. Germline V lookup: CDR1 MNHEY, CDR2 SVGEGT. The J segment lost 7 bases and the V segment lost 0 bases, leaving 8 bases of the junction unmatched. The CDR3 consists of 16 residues. The chain's CDR3 is CASSYSTAGGKNEQFF. The DNA for the CDR3 is TGTGCCAGCAGTTACTCTACGGCGGGAGGCAAAAATGAGCAGTTCTTC.

This clonotype was detected ten times or more. The chain is built from TRBV7-2 and TRBJ1-5; D gene uncertain. CDR1 and CDR2 (germline): SGHTA, FQGNSA. The CDR3 consists of 16 residues. Trimming removed 3 bases at V and 0 bases at J, with 12 bases between. CDR3 protein: CASSFLTGNSNQPQHF. The DNA for the CDR3 is TGTGCCAGCAGCTTTTTGACGGGGAATAGCAATCAGCCCCAGCATTTT.

The chain combines TRBV10-3 with TRBJ1-2; tentatively, D is TRBD1 (5 bases). V dropped 5 bases and J dropped 2 bases, with 12 bases sitting between them. Germline assignment: CDR1 ENHRY and CDR2 SYGVKD. The CDR3 contains 14 residues. CDR3 coding DNA: TGTGCCATCAGTCCTGCAGGGTCAAACTATGGCTACACCTTC. This gives the protein CAISPAGSNYGYTF.

This clonotype was observed many times. The chain employs TRBV7-9 and TRBJ2-5, with 8 nucleotides matching TRBD1. V lost 11 bases and J lost 4; bases outside the gene matches: 18. The CDR3 has 16 amino acids. In germline, CDR1 is SEHNR, CDR2 FQNEAQ (reference sequence). The CDR3 spells CAGQGGRARRRETQYF. CDR3 nucleotides: TGTGCCGGACAGGGTGGGCGCGCGCGGAGGAGAGAGACCCAGTACTTC.

The chain employs TRBV15 and TRBJ1-2; 7 bases are shared with TRBD1. CDR1 LNHNV and CDR2 YYDKDF come from the germline V gene (reference sequence). CDR3 length: 16 amino acids. V shed 2 bases and J 2 bases; nucleotides not matched to a gene: 8. The CDR3 loop is CATSRTSNRGNYGYTF. The CDR3 coding sequence is TGTGCCACCAGCAGAACCTCTAACAGGGGAAACTATGGCTACACCTTC.

In its sample, this clonotype was seen a few times. V is TRBV29-1 and J is TRBJ1-2; 9 bases are a match to TRBD1. The CDR3 length is 15 residues. Germline loops: CDR1 SQVTM, CDR2 ANQGSEA. Losses at the gene ends were 5 bases for V and 4 bases for J; bases not matched to a gene: 11. This CDR3 is CSVPKGDRVTYGYTF. The CDR3 DNA sequence: TGCAGCGTTCCTAAGGGGGACAGGGTTACCTATGGCTACACCTTC.

This clonotype came up many times. V usage is TRBV7-2 and J usage is TRBJ1-4, with a weak D call TRBD1 (6 bases). The length of the CDR3 is 14 residues. The germline gives CDR1 SGHTA, CDR2 FQGNSA. Trimming removed 5 bases at V and 8 bases at J, with 15 bases between. The CDR3 DNA reads as TGTGCCAGCAGCCCCCTGGGGGGCTTCGAAAAACTGTTTTTT. It is translated as CASSPLGGFEKLFF.

V and J are TRBV29-1 and TRBJ2-3, with 7 bases lining up with TRBD1. V lost 7 bases, J lost 5 bases, and 6 bases stayed unmatched. This CDR3 region has 12 residues. The germline V gene has CDR1 SQVTM and CDR2 ANQGSEA. CDR3 nucleotide sequence: TGCAGCGGTGGACAGGACTTAGATACGCAGTATTTT. Its protein product is CSGGQDLDTQYF.

This chain joins TRBV4-2 and TRBJ1-1; D is undetermined. V dropped 0 bases and J dropped 0 bases, with 2 bases sitting between them. Per germline, CDR1 LGHNA and CDR2 YNFKEQ. The CDR3 length is 13 residues. CDR3 nucleotide sequence: TGTGCCAGCAGCCAAGAGATGAACACTGAAGCTTTCTTT. Amino acid sequence: CASSQEMNTEAFF.

Many counts were recorded for this clonotype. This chain joins TRBV19 and TRBJ1-2, with TRBD1 identical over 7 bases. Germline V CDR1 and CDR2: LNHDA, SQIVND (reference sequence). The CDR3 is 17 amino acids. The V segment lost 5 bases and the J segment 0 bases; nucleotides outside the gene matches: 12. CDR3 coding DNA: TGTGCCAGTAGTCGCGTTGGGACAGCTAAAGCTAACTATGGCTACACCTTC. This sequence encodes CASSRVGTAKANYGYTF.

This clonotype was picked up many times. The chain links TRBV19 to TRBJ2-2; D is unresolved. Germline lookup yields CDR1 LNHDA and CDR2 SQIVND (reference sequence). The CDR3 is made up of 14 amino acids. Trimming shortened V by 3 bases and J by 3 bases, and 8 bases separated the two germline ends. CDR3: CASSISHYTGELFF. DNA of the CDR3: TGTGCCAGTAGTATCTCACATTACACCGGGGAGCTGTTTTTT.

As to this clonotype: At one of its ends the junction is not consistent with the germline gene, which may arise from a read error. V gene TRBV3-1 combines with J gene TRBJ1-2; no reliable D call. The CDR3 is 13 amino acids. CDR1 is LGHDT, CDR2 YNNKEL, per germline (reference sequence). CDR3 residues: CASSQEGRRSYAF. In DNA form, the CDR3 reads TGTGCCAGCAGCCAAGAAGGCAGGAGAAGCTACGCCTTC. Full variable domain (rest looked up from reference TRBV3-1 and TRBJ1-2): DTAVSQTPKYLVTQMGNDKSIKCEQNLGHDTMYWYKQDSKKFLKIMFSYNNKELIINETVPNRFSPKSPDKAHLNLHINSLELGDSAVYFCASSQEGRRSYAFGSGTRLTVV.

A few counts support this clonotype. The V call is TRBV11-2, the J call TRBJ2-2, with a possible D match to TRBD2 (6 bases). The V end lost 2 bases, the J end lost 5 bases, and 12 bases lay between the germline ends. Germline V CDR1 and CDR2: SGHAT, FQNNGV. The length of the CDR3 is 15 residues. CDR3 sequence reads: CASSLRAGKTGELFF. CDR3 DNA sequence: TGTGCCAGCAGCTTAAGGGCGGGGAAAACCGGGGAGCTGTTTTTT.

This clonotype was seen at least ten times. The chain combines TRBV7-3 with TRBJ1-1; possibly TRBD1 for D (5 bases). Germline-derived CDR1 and CDR2 are SGHTA and FQGTGA. This CDR3 has 12 amino acids. Deletions cut 4 bases from V and 4 bases from J, with 7 bases between. The CDR3: CASSSGSTEAFF. The DNA for the CDR3 is TGTGCCAGCAGCTCAGGGAGCACTGAAGCTTTCTTT.

This clonotype has just a few counts. This sequence joins TRBV9 and TRBJ1-4; 7 bases are shared with TRBD1. Trimming at V came to 3 bases and at J to 4 bases, leaving 12 bases not matched to a gene. Germline CDR1 and CDR2: SGDLS and YYNGEE. The CDR3 is 17 residues long. CDR3 nucleotide sequence: TGTGCCAGCAGCGCCACAGGGGCCCCTTCGCTTAATGAAAAACTGTTTTTT. Protein sequence: CASSATGAPSLNEKLFF.

This clonotype was detected only a few times. The chain carries TRBV7-9 and TRBJ2-5; 10 nucleotides agree with TRBD2. The CDR3 loop spans 15 amino acids. The V and J ends lost 6 bases and 0 bases, in that order; junction bases with no gene match: 4. Germline CDR1 and CDR2: SEHNR and FQNEAQ (reference sequence). The CDR3: CASSLTSGYQETQYF. The CDR3 bases are TGTGCCAGCAGTCTGACTAGCGGGTACCAAGAGACCCAGTACTTC.

Notes on this clonotype: The junction differs from germline at one of its ends, possibly a read error. This chain links TRBV7-2 with TRBJ1-2; D uncertain. Germline lookup yields CDR1 SGHTA and CDR2 FQGNSA. The CDR3 loop spans 13 amino acids. The CDR3 DNA reads as TGTGCCAGCAGCTCGCTTACCGGGAACACTAGGGCCTTC. Translation: CASSSLTGNTRAF.

The chain couples TRBV29-1 to TRBJ1-1; maybe TRBD1 (5 bases). Trimming shortened V by 7 bases and J by 4 bases, and 13 bases separated the two germline ends. In germline, CDR1 is SQVTM, CDR2 ANQGSEA. The CDR3 extends over 12 amino acids. The chain's CDR3 is CSAPLGATEAFF. CDR3 sequence (DNA): TGCAGCGCCCCGTTAGGGGCCACTGAAGCTTTCTTT.

The chain carries TRBV29-1 and TRBJ1-1; 8 positions match TRBD1. This CDR3 spans 15 amino acids. The V gene end was trimmed by 4 bases and the J gene end by 1 base; junction bases not matched to a gene: 8. In germline, CDR1 is SQVTM, CDR2 ANQGSEA. CDR3 bases: TGCAGCGTTGTCCCATTCGACAGGGGGAACACTGAAGCTTTCTTT. Translating it yields CSVVPFDRGNTEAFF.

This clonotype has ten or more counts. J is TRBJ1-3 and V is TRBV7-2; no definite D call. The ends were cut back, 4 bases at V and 0 bases at J, with 10 bases in the middle. Germline CDR1 reads SGHTA; CDR2 reads FQGNSA. The CDR3 loop spans 15 amino acids. The CDR3 protein is CASSSVSNSGNTIYF. In DNA, the CDR3 is TGTGCCAGCAGCTCCGTTAGCAACTCTGGAAACACCATATATTTT.